This T cell receptor (beta chain) was sequenced during a study of T cell responses to AZD1222 COVID-19 vaccine. Sequencing was performed with immunoSEQ multiplex PCR; in TCRdb, only in-frame clones are kept and a portion is missing. This table holds about 84,000 clones, approximately 83% found once. CDR1 is LNHNV and CDR2 is YYDKDF in the germline V gene (reference sequence). The CDR3 consists of 15 residues. V gave up 3 bases and J gave up 4 bases, with 12 bases separating them. The chain employs TRBV15 and TRBJ2-2; tentatively, D is TRBD1 (5 bases). This specimen was peripheral blood, taken 28 days after the second AZD1222 dose. The source is an adult who received the AZD1222 COVID-19 vaccine. The CDR3 coding sequence is TGTGCCACCAGCAGGGACACCATAATCACCGGGGAGCTGTTTTTT. Residues: CATSRDTIITGELFF.